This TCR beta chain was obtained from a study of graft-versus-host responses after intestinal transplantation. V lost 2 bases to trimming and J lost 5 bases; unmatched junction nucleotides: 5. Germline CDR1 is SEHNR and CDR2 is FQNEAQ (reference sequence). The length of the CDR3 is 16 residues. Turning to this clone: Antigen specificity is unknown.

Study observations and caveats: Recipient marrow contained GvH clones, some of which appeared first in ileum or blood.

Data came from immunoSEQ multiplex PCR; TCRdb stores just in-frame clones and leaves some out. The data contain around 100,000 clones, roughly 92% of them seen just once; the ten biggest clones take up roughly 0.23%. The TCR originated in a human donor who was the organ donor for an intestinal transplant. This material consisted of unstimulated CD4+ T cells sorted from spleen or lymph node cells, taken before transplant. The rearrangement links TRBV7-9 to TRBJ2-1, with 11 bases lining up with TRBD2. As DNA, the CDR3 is TGTGCCAGCAGCTTACAACTAGCGGGAGTACACAATGAGCAGTTCTTC. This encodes CASSLQLAGVHNEQFF. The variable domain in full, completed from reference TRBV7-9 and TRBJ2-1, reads DTGVSQNPRHKITKRGQNVTFRCDPISEHNRLYWYRQTLGQGPEFLTYFQNEAQLEKSRLLSDRFSAERPKGSFSTLEIQRTEQGDSAMYLCASSLQLAGVHNEQFFGPGTRLTVL.